Below, one T cell receptor (beta chain) is given with its context. Antigen unknown. The PCR ran on 60 Vbeta and 13 Jbeta primers. The repertoire was sequenced with immunoSEQ multiplex PCR; TCRdb's copy has only in-frame clones and lacks some. This table holds approximately 150,000 clones, 70% found once. This sample is drawn from a study of cytomegalovirus exposure and HLA in healthy donors. Points from the study as a whole: TCR beta sequences reportedly predicted the HLA-A and HLA-B alleles of most subjects accurately. Data from an earlier analysis indicated that most TCR beta V segments were productive either about 87% or about 30% of the time. In a later analysis, most CMV-associated TCR beta chains appeared HLA-restricted.

This CDR3 region has 15 residues. Germline V gene data show CDR1 as SGHTA and CDR2 as FQGNSA. The sequencing input was PBMCs. The chain employs TRBV7-2 and TRBJ1-5; D is ambiguous. This TCR was sampled from a man between 18 and 35 years old in good health and CMV-seropositive. This CDR3 reads CASQSQEYSNQPQHF. The CDR3 DNA reads as TGTGCAAGCCAATCGCAGGAATATAGCAATCAGCCCCAGCATTTT.